The clone carrying this T cell receptor beta chain has ten or more counts. Its specificity is unknown. V lost 5 bases and J lost 3, with 11 bases in between. Germline V CDR1 and CDR2: MDHEN, SYDVKM. The CDR3 extends over 15 amino acids. The record originates from a study of Graves' ophthalmopathy and Graves' hyperthyroidism. Whole-study results and caveats: The authors also found most expanded thyroid clonotypes above 0.001 frequency in blood. Discriminating ophthalmopathy from stable hyperthyroidism, a 13-signature model attained a sensitivity of approximately 90% and a specificity of just under 84%.

The study excluded patients with other autoimmune diseases, uncontrolled infections, pregnancy or lactation. Each diagnosis was determined on the basis of clinical symptoms, serum thyroxine, TRAb, thyroid ultrasound and orbital computed tomography. The authors amplified TCR beta CDR3 regions, and they did so from RNA transcripts for repertoire sequencing. Amplification began with first-round RT-PCR using HTBI primers, then second-round multiplex PCR was performed. TCRdb analysed the multiplex PCR reads with MiXCR anew, one entry per CDR3 protein. The sample holds roughly 220,000 distinct CDR3 sequences, 45% seen once.

The chain uses TRBV28 and TRBJ1-6; no firm D call. Sequenced material: peripheral blood. The receptor was derived from an adult man with Graves' ophthalmopathy. The CDR3 nucleotides are TGTGCCAGCAGTGGCAGGAAGGGCTATAATTCACCCCTCCACTTT. Its protein product is CASSGRKGYNSPLHF.